One T cell receptor beta chain is described in this entry. This specimen belongs to a study of shared clonotypes between healthy human individuals. Libraries were prepared by immunoSEQ multiplex PCR; TCRdb keeps only in-frame clonotypes and omits some of them. The sample has around 1.1 million clones; 70% to 80% are singletons. V lost 0 bases to trimming and J lost 9 bases, with 10 bases between them. The CDR3 has 13 residues. The germline V gene encodes CDR1 SGDLS and CDR2 YYNGEE. Sequenced: memory CD4+ T cells from PBMCs. Subset given: CD45RA-negative fraction. V is TRBV9 and J is TRBJ2-1; D not certain. The sequence came from a man in his late teens or twenties in good health. Some clones in this sample may be carry-over from other donors' samples. CDR3 bases: TGTGCCAGCAGCGTAGGGCTTCCGGGTGAGCAGTTCTTC. It encodes CASSVGLPGEQFF.